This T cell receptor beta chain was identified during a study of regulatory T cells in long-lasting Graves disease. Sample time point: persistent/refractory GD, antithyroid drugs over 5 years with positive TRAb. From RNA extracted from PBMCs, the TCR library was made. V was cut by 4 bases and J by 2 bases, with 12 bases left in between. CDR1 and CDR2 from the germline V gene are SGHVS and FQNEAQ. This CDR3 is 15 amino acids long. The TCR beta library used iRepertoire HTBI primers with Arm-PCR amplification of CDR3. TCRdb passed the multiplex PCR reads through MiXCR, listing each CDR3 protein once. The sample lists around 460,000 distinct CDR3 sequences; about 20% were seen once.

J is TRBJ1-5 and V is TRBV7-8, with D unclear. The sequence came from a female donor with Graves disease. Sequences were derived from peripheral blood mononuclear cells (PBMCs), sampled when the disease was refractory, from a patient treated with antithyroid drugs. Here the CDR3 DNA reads TGTGCCAGCAGCTCCAGGCGGGTGGGCAATCAGCCCCAGCATTTT. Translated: CASSSRRVGNQPQHF. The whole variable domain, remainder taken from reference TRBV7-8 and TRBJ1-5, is GAGVSQSPRYKVAKRGQDVALRCDPISGHVSLFWYQQALGQGPEFLTYFQNEAQLDKSGLPSDRFFAERPEGSVSTLKIQRTQQEDSAVYLCASSSRRVGNQPQHFGDGTRLSIL.